Sequencing of this TCR beta chain was carried out in a study of T-cell reconstitution after alpha-beta-depleted transplantation in children. The ends were cut back, 1 base at V and 6 bases at J, with 12 bases in the middle. The V gene's germline CDR1 is LNHDA and CDR2 SQIVND (reference sequence). The length of the CDR3 is 14 residues. Preparation of the TCRbeta library involved a method that used unique molecular identifiers. TCRdb passed the PCR reads through MiXCR, listing each CDR3 protein once. The table includes about 830,000 distinct CDR3 sequences, 16% detected once. The sequence came from a male patient aged 10-17 years who had a stem cell transplant for acute lymphoblastic leukemia, so the T cells may come from the graft donor. The specimen was PBMCs, mostly from graft donor cells, collected 360 days after TCRalphabeta/CD19-depleted stem cell transplant. This chain links TRBV19 with TRBJ1-1, with D perhaps TRBD1 (6 bases). CDR3 in amino acids: CASSIVGGKAEAFF. In nucleotides, the CDR3 is TGTGCCAGTAGTATAGTAGGGGGGAAGGCTGAAGCTTTCTTT.